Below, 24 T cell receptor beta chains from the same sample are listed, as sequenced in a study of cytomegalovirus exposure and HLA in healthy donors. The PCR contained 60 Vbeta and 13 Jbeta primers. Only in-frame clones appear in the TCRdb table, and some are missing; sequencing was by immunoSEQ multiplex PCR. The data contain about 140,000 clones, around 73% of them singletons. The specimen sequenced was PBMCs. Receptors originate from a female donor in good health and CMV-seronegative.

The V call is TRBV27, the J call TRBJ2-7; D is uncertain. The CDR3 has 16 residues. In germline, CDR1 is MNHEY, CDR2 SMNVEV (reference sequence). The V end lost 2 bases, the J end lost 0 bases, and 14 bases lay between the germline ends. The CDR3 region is CASSLRGQSRSYEQYF. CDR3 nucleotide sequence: TGTGCCAGCAGTTTACGTGGGCAGAGCCGCTCCTACGAGCAGTACTTC.

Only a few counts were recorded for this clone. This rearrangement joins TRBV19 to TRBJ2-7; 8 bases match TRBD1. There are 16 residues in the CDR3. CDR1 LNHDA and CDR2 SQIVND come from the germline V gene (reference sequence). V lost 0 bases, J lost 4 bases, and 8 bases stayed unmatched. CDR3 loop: CASSIDRTGPQYEQYF. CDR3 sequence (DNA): TGTGCCAGTAGTATAGATCGGACAGGGCCCCAATACGAGCAGTACTTC.

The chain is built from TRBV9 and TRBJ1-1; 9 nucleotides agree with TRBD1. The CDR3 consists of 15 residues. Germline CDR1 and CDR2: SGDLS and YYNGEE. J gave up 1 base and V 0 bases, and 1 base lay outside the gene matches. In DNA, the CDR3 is TGTGCCAGCAGCGTAGAGGGACAGGGGAACACTGAAGCTTTCTTT. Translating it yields CASSVEGQGNTEAFF.

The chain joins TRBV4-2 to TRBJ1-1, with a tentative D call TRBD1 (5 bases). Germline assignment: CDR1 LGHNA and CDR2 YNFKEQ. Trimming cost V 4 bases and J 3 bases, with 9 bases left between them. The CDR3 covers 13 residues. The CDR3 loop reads CASSRRQHTEAFF. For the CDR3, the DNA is TGTGCCAGCAGCCGACGACAGCACACTGAAGCTTTCTTT.

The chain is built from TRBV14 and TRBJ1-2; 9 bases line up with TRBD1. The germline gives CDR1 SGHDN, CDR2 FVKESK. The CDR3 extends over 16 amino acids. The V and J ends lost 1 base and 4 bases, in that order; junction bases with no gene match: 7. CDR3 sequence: CASSQVHRGLGYGYTF. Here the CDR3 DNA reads TGTGCCAGCAGCCAAGTACACAGGGGGCTTGGCTATGGCTACACCTTC.

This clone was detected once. The CDR3 sequence: CSVEGRPEQYF. CDR3 coding DNA: TGCAGCGTTGAGGGCCGCCCCGAGCAGTACTTC. The chain couples TRBV29-1 to TRBJ2-5, with no clear D. The assigned J gene may be wrong: the sequence end matches TRBJ2-7 better. The CDR3 is 11 residues long. The germline CDR1 and CDR2 sequences are SQVTM and ANQGSEA.

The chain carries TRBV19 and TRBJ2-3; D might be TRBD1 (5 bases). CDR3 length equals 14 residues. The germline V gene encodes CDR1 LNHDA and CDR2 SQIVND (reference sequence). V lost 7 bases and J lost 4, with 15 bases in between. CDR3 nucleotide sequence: TGTGCCAGTATAGGGGATCCCCCGGCAGATACGCAGTATTTT. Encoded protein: CASIGDPPADTQYF.

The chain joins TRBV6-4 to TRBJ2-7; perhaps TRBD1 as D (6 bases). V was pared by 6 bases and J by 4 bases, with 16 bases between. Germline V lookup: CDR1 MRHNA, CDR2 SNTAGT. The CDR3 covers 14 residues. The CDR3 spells CASSPGAPRYEQYF. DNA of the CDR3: TGTGCCAGCAGCCCAGGGGCCCCACGGTACGAGCAGTACTTC.

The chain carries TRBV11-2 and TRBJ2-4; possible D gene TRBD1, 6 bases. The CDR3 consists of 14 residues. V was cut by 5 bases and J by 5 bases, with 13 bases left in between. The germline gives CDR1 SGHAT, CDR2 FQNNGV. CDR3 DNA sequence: TGTGCCAGCAGCCAACCGTCAGGGGAAAACATTCAGTACTTC. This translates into CASSQPSGENIQYF.

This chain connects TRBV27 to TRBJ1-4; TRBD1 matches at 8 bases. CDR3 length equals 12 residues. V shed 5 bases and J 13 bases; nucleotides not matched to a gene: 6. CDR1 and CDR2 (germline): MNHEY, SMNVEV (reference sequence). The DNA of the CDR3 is TGTGCCAGCAGTCCGCTAACAGGGGGACTGTTTTTT. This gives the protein CASSPLTGGLFF.

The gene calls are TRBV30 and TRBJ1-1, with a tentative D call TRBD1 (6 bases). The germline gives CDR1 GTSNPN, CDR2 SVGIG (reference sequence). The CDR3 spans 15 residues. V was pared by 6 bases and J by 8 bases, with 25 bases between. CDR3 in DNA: TGTGCCTGCCCGTTTAGGGGGAAGTCATCTATCGAAGCTTTCTTT. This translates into CACPFRGKSSIEAFF.

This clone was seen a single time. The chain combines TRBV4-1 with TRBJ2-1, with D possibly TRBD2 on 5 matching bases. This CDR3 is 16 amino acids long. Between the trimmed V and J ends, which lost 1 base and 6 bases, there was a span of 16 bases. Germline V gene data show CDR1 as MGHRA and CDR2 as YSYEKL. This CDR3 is CASSQAKEGRSNEQFF. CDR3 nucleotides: TGCGCCAGCAGCCAAGCAAAAGAGGGCCGGAGCAATGAGCAGTTCTTC.

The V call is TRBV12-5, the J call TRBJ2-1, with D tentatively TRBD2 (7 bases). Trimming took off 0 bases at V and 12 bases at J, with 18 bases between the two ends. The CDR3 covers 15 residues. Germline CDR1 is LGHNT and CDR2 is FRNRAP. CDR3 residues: CASGLVPGGRNGQFF. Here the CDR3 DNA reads TGTGCTAGTGGTTTGGTTCCCGGGGGGCGCAACGGGCAGTTCTTC.

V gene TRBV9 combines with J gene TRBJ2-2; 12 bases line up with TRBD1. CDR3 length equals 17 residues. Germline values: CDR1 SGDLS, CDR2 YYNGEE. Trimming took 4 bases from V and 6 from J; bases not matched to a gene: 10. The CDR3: CASSKGQGQGASGELFF. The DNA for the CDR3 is TGTGCCAGCAGCAAAGGGCAGGGACAGGGGGCGTCCGGGGAGCTGTTTTTT.

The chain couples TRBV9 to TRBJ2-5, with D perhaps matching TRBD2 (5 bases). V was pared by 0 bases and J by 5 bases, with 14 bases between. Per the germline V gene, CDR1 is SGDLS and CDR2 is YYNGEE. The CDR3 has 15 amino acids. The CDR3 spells CASSVAGGSKETQYF. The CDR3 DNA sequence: TGTGCCAGCAGCGTAGCAGGAGGCAGTAAGGAGACCCAGTACTTC.

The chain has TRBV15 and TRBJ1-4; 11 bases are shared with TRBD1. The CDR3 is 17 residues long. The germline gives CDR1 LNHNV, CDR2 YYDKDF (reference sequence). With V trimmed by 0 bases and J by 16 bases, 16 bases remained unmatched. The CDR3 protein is CATSRDIVAGTGGGQFF. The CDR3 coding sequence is TGTGCCACCAGCAGAGATATTGTCGCCGGGACAGGGGGAGGTCAGTTTTTT.

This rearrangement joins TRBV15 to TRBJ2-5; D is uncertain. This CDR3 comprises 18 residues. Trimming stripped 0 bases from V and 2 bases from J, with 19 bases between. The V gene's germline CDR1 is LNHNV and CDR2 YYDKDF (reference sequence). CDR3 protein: CATSRDFRRLAKQETQYF. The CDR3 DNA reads TGTGCCACCAGCAGAGATTTCCGCCGACTGGCGAAACAAGAGACCCAGTACTTC.

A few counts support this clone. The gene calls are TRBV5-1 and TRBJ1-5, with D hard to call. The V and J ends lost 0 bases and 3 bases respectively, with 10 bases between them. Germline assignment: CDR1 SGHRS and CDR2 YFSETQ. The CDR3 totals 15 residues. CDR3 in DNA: TGCGCCAGCAGCTTGGCCGGAGTTAACAATCAGCCCCAGCATTTT. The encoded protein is CASSLAGVNNQPQHF.

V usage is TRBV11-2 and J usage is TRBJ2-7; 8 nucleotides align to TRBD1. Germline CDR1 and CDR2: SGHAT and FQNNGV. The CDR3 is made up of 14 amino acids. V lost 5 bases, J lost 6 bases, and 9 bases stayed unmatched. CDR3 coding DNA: TGTGCCAGCAGCCCAGGACAGGGTATTGGCGAGCAGTACTTC. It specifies CASSPGQGIGEQYF.

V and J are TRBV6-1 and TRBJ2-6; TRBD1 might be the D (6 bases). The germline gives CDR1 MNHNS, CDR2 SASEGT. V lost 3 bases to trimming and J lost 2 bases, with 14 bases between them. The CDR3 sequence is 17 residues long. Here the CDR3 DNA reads TGTGCCAGCAGTGAGTTTACAGGGATGGCTGGGGCCAACGTCCTGACTTTC. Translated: CASSEFTGMAGANVLTF.

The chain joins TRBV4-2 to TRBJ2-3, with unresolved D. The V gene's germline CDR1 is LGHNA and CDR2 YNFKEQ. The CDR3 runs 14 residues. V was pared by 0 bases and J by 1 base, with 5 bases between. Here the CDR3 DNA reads TGTGCCAGCAGCCAAGATTTAGGCACAGATACGCAGTATTTT. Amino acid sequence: CASSQDLGTDTQYF.

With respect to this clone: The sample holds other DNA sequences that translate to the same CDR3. The CDR3 region has the DNA TGTGCCAGCAGCTTGTCCGGGAACTATGGCTACACCTTC. Its translation is CASSLSGNYGYTF. The rearrangement uses TRBV5-6 and TRBJ1-2; D is unresolved. Germline V gene data show CDR1 as SGHDT and CDR2 as YYEEEE. The CDR3 has 13 residues. V lost 1 base to trimming and J lost 2 bases, with 6 bases between them.

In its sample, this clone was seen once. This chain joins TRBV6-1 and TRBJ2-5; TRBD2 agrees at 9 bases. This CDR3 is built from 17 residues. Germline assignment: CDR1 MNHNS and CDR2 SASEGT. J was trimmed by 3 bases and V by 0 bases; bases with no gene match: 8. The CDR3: CASSEAFGGRAEETQYF. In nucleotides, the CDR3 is TGTGCCAGCAGTGAAGCGTTTGGCGGGAGGGCCGAAGAGACCCAGTACTTC.

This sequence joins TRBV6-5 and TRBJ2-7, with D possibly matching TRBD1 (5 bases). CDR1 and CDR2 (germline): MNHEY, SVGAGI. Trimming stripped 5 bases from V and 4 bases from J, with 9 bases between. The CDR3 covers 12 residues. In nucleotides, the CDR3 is TGTGCCAGCAGTCAAGGGGCGTACGAGCAGTACTTC. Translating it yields CASSQGAYEQYF.